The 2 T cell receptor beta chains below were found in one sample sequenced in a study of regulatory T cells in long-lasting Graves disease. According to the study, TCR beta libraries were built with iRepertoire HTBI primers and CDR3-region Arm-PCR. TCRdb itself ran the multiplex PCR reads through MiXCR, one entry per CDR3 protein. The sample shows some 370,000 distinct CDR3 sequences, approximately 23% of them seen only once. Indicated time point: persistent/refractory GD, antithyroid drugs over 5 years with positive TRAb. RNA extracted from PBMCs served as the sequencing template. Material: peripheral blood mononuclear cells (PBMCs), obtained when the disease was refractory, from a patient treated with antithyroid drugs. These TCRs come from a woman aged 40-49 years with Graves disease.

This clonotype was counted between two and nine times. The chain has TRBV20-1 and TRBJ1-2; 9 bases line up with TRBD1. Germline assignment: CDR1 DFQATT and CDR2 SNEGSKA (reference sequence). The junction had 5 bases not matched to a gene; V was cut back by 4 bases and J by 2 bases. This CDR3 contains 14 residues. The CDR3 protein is CSATGGQGNYGYTF. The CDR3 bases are TGCAGTGCTACCGGAGGACAGGGGAACTATGGCTACACCTTC.

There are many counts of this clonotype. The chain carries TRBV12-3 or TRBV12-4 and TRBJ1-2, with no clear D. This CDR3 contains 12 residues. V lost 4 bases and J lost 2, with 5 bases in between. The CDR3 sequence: CASSSVNYGYTF. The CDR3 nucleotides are TGTGCCAGCAGTTCCGTGAACTATGGCTACACCTTC.